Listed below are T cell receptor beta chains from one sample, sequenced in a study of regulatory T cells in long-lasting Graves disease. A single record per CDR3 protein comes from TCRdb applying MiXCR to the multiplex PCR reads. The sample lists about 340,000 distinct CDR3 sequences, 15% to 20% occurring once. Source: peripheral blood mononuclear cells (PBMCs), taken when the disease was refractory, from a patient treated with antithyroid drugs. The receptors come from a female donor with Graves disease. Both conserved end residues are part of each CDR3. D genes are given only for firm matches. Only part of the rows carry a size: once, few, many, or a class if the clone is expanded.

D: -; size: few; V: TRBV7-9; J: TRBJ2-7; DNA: TGTGCCAGCAGCTTGGGACACGGGTACGAGCAGTACTTC; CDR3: CASSLGHGYEQYF
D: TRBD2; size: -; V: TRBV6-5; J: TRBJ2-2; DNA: TGTGCCAGCAGTTTCGGGACTAGTCCCGGGGAGCTGTTTTTT; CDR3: CASSFGTSPGELFF
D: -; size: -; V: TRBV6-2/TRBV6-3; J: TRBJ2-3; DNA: TGTGCCAGCAGTTACTACCTAGCTGCGCAGTATTTT; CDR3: CASSYYLAAQYF
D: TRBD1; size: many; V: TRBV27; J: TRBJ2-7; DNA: TGTGCCAGCAGTTTATCGAGCCAGGGGGCGTACGAGCAGTACTTC; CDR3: CASSLSSQGAYEQYF
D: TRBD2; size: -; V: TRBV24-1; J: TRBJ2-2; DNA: TGTGCCACCAGTGATGGGGGGACTAGCGGGGTGAACACCGGGGAGCTGTTTTTT; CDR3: CATSDGGTSGVNTGELFF
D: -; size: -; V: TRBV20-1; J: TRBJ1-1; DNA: TGCAGTGCTCCCCCCTCGAGTGCTATGGCTGAAGCTTTCTTT; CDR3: CSAPPSSAMAEAFF
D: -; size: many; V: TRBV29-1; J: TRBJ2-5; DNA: TGCAGCGTTGATGGTGGGAACAAAGAGACCCAGTACTTC; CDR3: CSVDGGNKETQYF
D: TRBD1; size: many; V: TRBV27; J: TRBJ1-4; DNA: TGTGCCAGCAGTTCCAAGACAGGGAAGGATGAAAAACTGTTTTTT; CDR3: CASSSKTGKDEKLFF
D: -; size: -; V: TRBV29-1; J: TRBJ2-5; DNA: TGCAGCGCAAAGCCCGGGCAGACCCAGTACTTC; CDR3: CSAKPGQTQYF
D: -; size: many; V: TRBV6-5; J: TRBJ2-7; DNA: TGTGCCAGCAGTTACGCGGGGGACAGGCTATACGAGCAGTACTTC; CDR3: CASSYAGDRLYEQYF
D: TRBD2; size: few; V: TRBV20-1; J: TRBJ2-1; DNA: TGCAGTGCTAGAGCTCGGGGACTAGCGGGAGGTTCCCTCCCGCAGTTCTTC; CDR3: CSARARGLAGGSLPQFF
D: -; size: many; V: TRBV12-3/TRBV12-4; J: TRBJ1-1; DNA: TGTGCCAGCAGCTGGCTGAACACTGAAGCTTTCTTT; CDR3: CASSWLNTEAFF
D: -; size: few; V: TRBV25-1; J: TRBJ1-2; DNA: TGTGCCAGCAGTACCGGGATCAACTATGGCTACACCTTC; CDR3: CASSTGINYGYTF
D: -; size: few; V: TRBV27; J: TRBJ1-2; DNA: TGTGCCAGCAGTCCGAGGGGGGGTCCCTATGGCTACACCTTC; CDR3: CASSPRGGPYGYTF
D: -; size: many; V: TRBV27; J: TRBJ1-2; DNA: TGTGCCAGCAGACGGACAATTAACTATGGCTACACCTTC; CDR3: CASRRTINYGYTF
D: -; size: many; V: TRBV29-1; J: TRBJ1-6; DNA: TGCAGCGGATGCCAGACAGTACACTCCTATAATTCACCCCTCCACTTT; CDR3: CSGCQTVHSYNSPLHF
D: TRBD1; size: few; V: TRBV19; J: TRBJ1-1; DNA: TGTGCCAGTAAAATCAGGGGGCTCGGGAACACTGAAGCTTTCTTT; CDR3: CASKIRGLGNTEAFF
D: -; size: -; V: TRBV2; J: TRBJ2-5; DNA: TGTGCCAGCAGTTCCGAAGGCGACTCACTAGAGACCCAGTACTTC; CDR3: CASSSEGDSLETQYF
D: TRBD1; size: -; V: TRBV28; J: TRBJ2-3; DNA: TGTGCCAGCAGTCCCCATACCCTCACAGGGGTTAGCACAGATACGCAGTATTTT; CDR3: CASSPHTLTGVSTDTQYF
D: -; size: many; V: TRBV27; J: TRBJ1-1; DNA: TGTGCCAGCAGTTTAGTCGCGCGATTAAGGAACACTGAAGCTTTCTTT; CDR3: CASSLVARLRNTEAFF
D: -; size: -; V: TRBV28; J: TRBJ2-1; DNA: TGTGCCAGCAGTTTAGGGCTGGCCTACAATGAGCAGTTCTTC; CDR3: CASSLGLAYNEQFF
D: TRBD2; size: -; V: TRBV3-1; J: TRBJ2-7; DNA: TGTGCCAGCAGCCAAGGAGCAGCGGGGTACTCCTACGAGCAGTACTTC; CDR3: CASSQGAAGYSYEQYF
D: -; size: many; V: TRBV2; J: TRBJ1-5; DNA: TGTGCCAGCAGTGGAGGGGACCAGCCCCAGCATTTT; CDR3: CASSGGDQPQHF
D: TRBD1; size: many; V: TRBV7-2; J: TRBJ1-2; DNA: TGTGCCAGCAGCTGGACAGGGGGTGGCTACACCTTC; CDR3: CASSWTGGGYTF
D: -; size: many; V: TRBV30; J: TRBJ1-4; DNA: TGTGCCTGGAGAGGGTGGGGCACTAATGAAAAACTGTTTTTT; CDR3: CAWRGWGTNEKLFF
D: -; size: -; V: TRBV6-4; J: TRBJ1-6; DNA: TGTGCCAGCAGTGACTCGCCAGGGAAATATAATTCACCCCTCCACTTT; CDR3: CASSDSPGKYNSPLHF
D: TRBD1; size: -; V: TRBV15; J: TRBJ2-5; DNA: TGTGCCACCAGCAGCCATGGGACAGAAGAGACCCAGTACTTC; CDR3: CATSSHGTEETQYF
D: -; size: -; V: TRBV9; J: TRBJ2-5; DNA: TGTGCCAGCAGCGTAGCAGGGAGCTCAGAGACCCAGTACTTC; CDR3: CASSVAGSSETQYF
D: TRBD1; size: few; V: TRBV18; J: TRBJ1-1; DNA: TGCGCCAGCTCACTAAACCACAGGACAGGGGGCACTGAAGCTTTCTTT; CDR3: CASSLNHRTGGTEAFF
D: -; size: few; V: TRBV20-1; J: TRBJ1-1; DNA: TGCAGTGCTAGGCACTTACTGAACACTGAAGATTTCTTT; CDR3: CSARHLLNTEDFF
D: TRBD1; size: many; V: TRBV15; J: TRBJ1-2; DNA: TGTGCCACCAGCCCACAGTGGGACAGGGCGTACTACTATGGCTACACCTTC; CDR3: CATSPQWDRAYYYGYTF
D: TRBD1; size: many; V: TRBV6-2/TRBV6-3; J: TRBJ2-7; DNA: TGTGCCAGCAGTTACTCCGCGACAGGGAACGAGCAGTACTTC; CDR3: CASSYSATGNEQYF
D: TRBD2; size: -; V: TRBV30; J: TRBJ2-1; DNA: TGTGCCTGGAGCGGACGGGGTAGCGGGGGGGTGAGACTCAGGGATGAGCAGTTCTTC; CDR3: CAWSGRGSGGVRLRDEQFF
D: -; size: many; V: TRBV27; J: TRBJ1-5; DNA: TGTGCCAGCAGGATAGGGACAAGGGTCAACCAGCCCCAGCATTTT; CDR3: CASRIGTRVNQPQHF
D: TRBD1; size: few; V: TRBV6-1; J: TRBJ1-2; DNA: TGTGCCAGCAGCCGTACAGGGGGCTATGGCTACACCTTC; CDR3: CASSRTGGYGYTF
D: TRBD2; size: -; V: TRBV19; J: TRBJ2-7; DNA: TGTGCCAGTAGTATAGTCACTAGCGGAGCCTACGAGCAGTACTTC; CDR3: CASSIVTSGAYEQYF
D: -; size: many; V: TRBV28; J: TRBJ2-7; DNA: TGTGCCAGCAGCGCCGGGACGGTGGTGGGCGAGCAGTACTTC; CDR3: CASSAGTVVGEQYF
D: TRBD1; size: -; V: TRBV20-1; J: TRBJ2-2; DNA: TGCAGTGCTAGAGATTTCTGGACAGGGGATCGGACCGGGGAGCTGTTTTTT; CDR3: CSARDFWTGDRTGELFF
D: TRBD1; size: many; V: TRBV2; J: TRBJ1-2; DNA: TGTGCCAGCAGTGTGGGACAGGAAGTCTCTGGCTACACCTTC; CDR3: CASSVGQEVSGYTF
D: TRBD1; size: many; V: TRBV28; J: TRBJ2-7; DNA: TGTGCCAGCAGTTACGACAGGGCCTCCTACGAGCAGTACTTC; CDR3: CASSYDRASYEQYF
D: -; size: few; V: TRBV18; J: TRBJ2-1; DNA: TGTGCCAGCTCACCACCTCTCGGGACCTACAATGAGCAGTTCTTC; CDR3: CASSPPLGTYNEQFF
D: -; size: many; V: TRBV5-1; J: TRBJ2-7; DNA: TGCGCCAGCAGCTTGGGTCCCGGGGCTTCCTCCGAGCAGTACTTC; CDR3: CASSLGPGASSEQYF
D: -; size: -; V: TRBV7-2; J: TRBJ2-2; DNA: TGTGCCAGCAGCTTACGGGGGACCGGGAAAAACACCGGGGAGCTGTTTTTT; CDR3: CASSLRGTGKNTGELFF
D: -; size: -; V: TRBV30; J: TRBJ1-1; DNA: TGTGCCTGGAGTCTGCTGGGGAACACTGAAGCTTTCTTT; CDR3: CAWSLLGNTEAFF
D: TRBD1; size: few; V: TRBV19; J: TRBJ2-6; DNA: TGTGCCAGTACCGGGACAGGCAGCTCTGGGGCCAACGTCCTGACTTTC; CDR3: CASTGTGSSGANVLTF
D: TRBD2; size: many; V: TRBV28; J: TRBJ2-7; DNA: TGTGCCAGCAGACCAAGCGGGGCTTACGAGCAGTACTTC; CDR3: CASRPSGAYEQYF
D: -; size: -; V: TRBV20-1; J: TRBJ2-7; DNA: TGCAGTGCTATGTCCGGGTCCGAGCAGTACTTC; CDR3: CSAMSGSEQYF
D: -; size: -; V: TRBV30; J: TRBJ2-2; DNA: TGTGCCTTGGACCCTGAGACCGGGGAGCTGTTTTTT; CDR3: CALDPETGELFF
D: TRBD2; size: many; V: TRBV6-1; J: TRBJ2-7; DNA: TGTGCCAGCAGTCGAGCTATGGAGACTAGCGGGAGTTACGAGCAGTACTTC; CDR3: CASSRAMETSGSYEQYF
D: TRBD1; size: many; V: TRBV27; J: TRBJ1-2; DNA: TGTGCCAGCAGTCGGACAGGGGGCGGCTATGGCTACACCTTC; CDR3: CASSRTGGGYGYTF
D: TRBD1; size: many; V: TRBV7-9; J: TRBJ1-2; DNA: TGTGCCAGCACCGATACAGGGGGGACAGGCTACACCTTC; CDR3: CASTDTGGTGYTF
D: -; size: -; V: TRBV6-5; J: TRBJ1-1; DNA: TGTGCCAGCAGTTTTTTGGTTGGGACGGGAGCTTTCTTT; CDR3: CASSFLVGTGAFF
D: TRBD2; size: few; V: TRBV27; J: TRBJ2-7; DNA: TGTGCCAGCAGTCCGAGGGCCGGGACTACTTGCTACGAGCAGTACTTC; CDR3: CASSPRAGTTCYEQYF
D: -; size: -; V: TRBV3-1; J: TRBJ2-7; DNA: TGTGCCAGCAGCCTAGGGCAGGGGACTTCCTACGAGCAGTACTTC; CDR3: CASSLGQGTSYEQYF
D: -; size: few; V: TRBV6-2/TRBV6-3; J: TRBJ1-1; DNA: TGTGCCAGCAGTGAAGGTTTTAGGACGGAGAACACTGAAGCTTTCTTT; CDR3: CASSEGFRTENTEAFF